Described below is a single T cell receptor (beta chain) sequence and its context. The data derive from a study of T cell responses to AZD1222 COVID-19 vaccine. V gave up 3 bases and J gave up 4 bases, with 18 bases separating them. Per germline, CDR1 LGHNA and CDR2 YNFKEQ. The CDR3 is 17 amino acids. The protocol was immunoSEQ multiplex PCR, while the TCRdb copy is restricted to in-frame clones and leaves out a portion. In the table there are roughly 80,000 clones, roughly 88% of which are singletons. Specimen: peripheral blood, collected on day 0 of MenACWY control vaccination. The chain employs TRBV4-2 and TRBJ1-4; maybe TRBD1 (5 bases). The clonotype comes from an adult in good health. CDR3 residues: CASSQAAGTAFNEKLFF. CDR3 coding DNA: TGTGCCAGCAGCCAGGCGGCCGGGACGGCGTTTAATGAAAAACTGTTTTTT.